This entry features one TCR beta chain sequence. The sample originates from a study of cytomegalovirus exposure and HLA in healthy donors. V lost 4 bases and J lost 4; bases outside the gene matches: 4. CDR1 is SGHRS, CDR2 YFSETQ, per germline. The CDR3 covers 15 residues. The PCR ran on 60 Vbeta and 13 Jbeta primers. Profiling relied on immunoSEQ multiplex PCR, and the TCRdb table lists in-frame clones only, not all of them. In the table there are around 120,000 clones, about 80% of which are singletons. The chain joins TRBV5-1 to TRBJ2-3; 12 bases agree with TRBD2. The sequenced sample was PBMCs. The clonotype originates from a man younger than 30 in good health and CMV-seronegative. CDR3 nucleotides: TGCGCCAGCAGCGAACTAGCGGGAGGATCAGATACGCAGTATTTT. This encodes CASSELAGGSDTQYF.